These 9 T cell receptor beta chains were all obtained from the same sample, sequenced in a study of shared clonotypes between healthy human individuals. TCRdb's table, derived via immunoSEQ multiplex PCR, lists solely in-frame clones and lacks some. Altogether 2 million or so clones are present, approximately 95% being singletons, with the ten largest covering around 1.1%. Naive CD8 cells comprised CD45RO-negative, CCR7-positively selected cells, excluding terminally differentiated effector memory CD45RA+ cells. Input material: naive CD8+ T cells sorted from blood. These receptors were collected from a man between 18 and 35 years old in good health.

The CDR3 nucleotides are TGCAGCGTTGTTCCGACTAGCGGGGGGGTCGATGAGCAGTTCTTC. This codes for CSVVPTSGGVDEQFF. This sequence joins TRBV29-1 and TRBJ2-1, with TRBD2 matching over 14 bases. CDR1 is SQVTM, CDR2 ANQGSEA, per germline. The CDR3 runs 15 residues. The V and J ends lost 4 bases and 8 bases, in that order; junction bases with no gene match: 7.

This chain uses TRBV6-4 with TRBJ1-3; TRBD1 aligns across 8 bases. Per germline, CDR1 MRHNA and CDR2 SNTAGT. Trimming cost V 3 bases and J 4 bases; bases outside gene matches: 14. The CDR3 extends over 18 amino acids. The CDR3 bases are TGTGCCAGCAGTGAAGCTGAGAACAGGGGGTCAATAGGAAACACCATATATTTT. Translation: CASSEAENRGSIGNTIYF.

The gene calls are TRBV10-2 and TRBJ2-3; 8 nucleotides line up with TRBD1. This CDR3 contains 14 residues. V shed 7 bases and J 4 bases; nucleotides not matched to a gene: 7. Germline CDR1 is WSHSY and CDR2 is SAAADI. The CDR3 nucleotides are TGCGCCAGCACCGAGACAGGGGCCCCAGATACGCAGTATTTT. Protein product: CASTETGAPDTQYF.

The V gene is TRBV7-3, the J gene TRBJ2-1; 10 nucleotides match TRBD2. V trimming: 5 bases; J trimming: 7 bases; junction bases outside the gene matches: 8. Germline values: CDR1 SGHTA, CDR2 FQGTGA. The CDR3 runs 15 residues. The CDR3 nucleotides read TGTGCCAGCAGCATATTAGCGGGGGGTTGGAATGAGCAGTTCTTC. As protein: CASSILAGGWNEQFF.

The J gene is TRBJ1-6, the V gene TRBV19; unclear D gene. V lost 4 bases, J lost 6 bases, and 13 bases lay in between. The CDR3 is made up of 15 amino acids. The germline V gene has CDR1 LNHDA and CDR2 SQIVND (reference sequence). The CDR3 DNA reads TGTGCCAGTAGTAATCGCGGGTTCGGTAATTCACCCCTCCACTTT. Translated: CASSNRGFGNSPLHF.

On this clone: The sample contains more than one DNA sequence encoding this CDR3. The chain carries TRBV19 and TRBJ1-5; the D is unclear. CDR1 is LNHDA and CDR2 is SQIVND in the germline V gene (reference sequence). This CDR3 is 15 amino acids long. V dropped 3 bases and J dropped 0 bases, with 9 bases sitting between them. The DNA of the CDR3 is TGTGCCAGTAGTATCCTCCCTTATAGCAATCAGCCCCAGCATTTT. Its protein product is CASSILPYSNQPQHF. Variable domain in full (rest from reference TRBV19 and TRBJ1-5): DGGITQSPKYLFRKEGQNVTLSCEQNLNHDAMYWYRQDPGQGLRLIYYSQIVNDFQKGDIAEGYSVSREKKESFPLTVTSAQKNPTAFYLCASSILPYSNQPQHFGDGTRLSIL.

This chain connects TRBV7-2 to TRBJ1-6; TRBD1 aligns across 7 bases. This CDR3 is built from 13 residues. Germline-derived CDR1 and CDR2 are SGHTA and FQGNSA. Germline trimming cut 2 bases from V and 11 bases from J; bases unmatched to any gene: 3. Here the CDR3 reads CASSLQGDPPLHF. The DNA of the CDR3 is TGTGCCAGCAGCTTACAGGGGGACCCACCCCTCCACTTT.

This clone has just a few counts. The rearrangement links TRBV6-5 to TRBJ1-5; D not certain. The CDR3 runs 15 residues. Trimming left V 6 bases short and J 1 base short, with 13 bases between. Germline CDR1 MNHEY, CDR2 SVGAGI. In DNA, the CDR3 is TGTGCCAGCAGCGAAAAGGGATGGAGCAATCAGCCCCAGCATTTT. The encoded protein is CASSEKGWSNQPQHF.

About this clone: This sample includes further DNA sequences coding for the same CDR3. This sequence joins TRBV6-5 and TRBJ2-1; 11 bases agree with TRBD1. CDR3 length: 14 residues. Losses at the gene ends were 2 bases for V and 8 bases for J; bases not matched to a gene: 2. Germline-derived CDR1 and CDR2 are MNHEY and SVGAGI. The CDR3 sequence: CASSYGQGADEQFF. The DNA of the CDR3 is TGTGCCAGCAGTTACGGACAGGGGGCGGATGAGCAGTTCTTC.